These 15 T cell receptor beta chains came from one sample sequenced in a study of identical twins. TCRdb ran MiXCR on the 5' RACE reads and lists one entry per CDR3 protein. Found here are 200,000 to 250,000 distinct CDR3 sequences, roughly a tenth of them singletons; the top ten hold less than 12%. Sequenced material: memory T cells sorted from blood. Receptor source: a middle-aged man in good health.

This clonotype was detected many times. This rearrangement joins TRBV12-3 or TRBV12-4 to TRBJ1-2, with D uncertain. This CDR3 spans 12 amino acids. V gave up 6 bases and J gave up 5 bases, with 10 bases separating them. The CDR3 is CASSKDGYGYTF. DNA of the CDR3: TGTGCCAGCAGCAAAGACGGATATGGCTACACCTTC.

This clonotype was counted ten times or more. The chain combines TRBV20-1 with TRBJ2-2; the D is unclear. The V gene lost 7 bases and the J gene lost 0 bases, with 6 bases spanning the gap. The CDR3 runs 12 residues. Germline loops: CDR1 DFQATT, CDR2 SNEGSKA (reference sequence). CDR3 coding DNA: TGCAGTGTCGCCGCGAACACCGGGGAGCTGTTTTTT. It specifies CSVAANTGELFF.

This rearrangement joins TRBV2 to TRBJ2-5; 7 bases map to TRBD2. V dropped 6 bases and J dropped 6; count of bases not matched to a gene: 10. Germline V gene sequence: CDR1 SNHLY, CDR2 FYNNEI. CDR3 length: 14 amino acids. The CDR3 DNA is TGTGCCAGCAGCCCGGGGGAGGGAGGCAAGACCCAGTACTTC. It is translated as CASSPGEGGKTQYF.

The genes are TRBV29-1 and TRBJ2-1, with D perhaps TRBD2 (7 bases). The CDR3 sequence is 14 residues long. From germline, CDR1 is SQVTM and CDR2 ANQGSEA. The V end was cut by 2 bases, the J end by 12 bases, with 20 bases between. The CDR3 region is CSVESNPRGGVQFF. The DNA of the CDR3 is TGCAGCGTTGAATCCAACCCTCGAGGGGGGGTGCAGTTCTTC.

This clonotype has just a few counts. The CDR3 region has the DNA TGTGCCAGCAGCATGCAGCGTCTAGGAAACACCATATATTTT. This translates into CASSMQRLGNTIYF. The J gene is TRBJ1-3, the V gene TRBV5-6, with D unclear. Germline CDR1 reads SGHDT; CDR2 reads YYEEEE. V was clipped by 4 bases and J by 4 bases, with 12 bases between them. The CDR3 runs to 14 residues.

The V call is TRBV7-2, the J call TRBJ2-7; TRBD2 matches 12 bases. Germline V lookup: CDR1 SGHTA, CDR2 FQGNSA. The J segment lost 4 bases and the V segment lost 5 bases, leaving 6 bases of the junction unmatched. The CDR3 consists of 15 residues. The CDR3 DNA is TGTGCCAGCAGCCCTCCTAGCGGGAGGGTATACGAGCAGTACTTC. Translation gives CASSPPSGRVYEQYF.

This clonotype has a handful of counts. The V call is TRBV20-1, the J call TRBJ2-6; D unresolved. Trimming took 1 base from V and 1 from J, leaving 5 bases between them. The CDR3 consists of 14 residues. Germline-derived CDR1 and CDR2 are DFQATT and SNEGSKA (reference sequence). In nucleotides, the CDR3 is TGCAGTGCTAGAGTTGTATCTGGGGCCAACGTCCTGACTTTC. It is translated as CSARVVSGANVLTF.

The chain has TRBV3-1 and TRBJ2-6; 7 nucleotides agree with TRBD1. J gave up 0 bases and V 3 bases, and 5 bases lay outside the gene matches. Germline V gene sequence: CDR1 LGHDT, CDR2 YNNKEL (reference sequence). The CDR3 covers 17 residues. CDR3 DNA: TGTGCCAGCAGCCATGGACAGGCTGACTCTGGGGCCAACGTCCTGACTTTC. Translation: CASSHGQADSGANVLTF.

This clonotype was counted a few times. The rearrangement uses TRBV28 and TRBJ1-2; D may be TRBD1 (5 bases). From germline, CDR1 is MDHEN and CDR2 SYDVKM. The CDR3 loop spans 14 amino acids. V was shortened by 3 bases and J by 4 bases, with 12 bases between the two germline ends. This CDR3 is CASSLGVEVYGYTF. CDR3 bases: TGTGCCAGCAGTTTGGGGGTGGAAGTCTATGGCTACACCTTC.

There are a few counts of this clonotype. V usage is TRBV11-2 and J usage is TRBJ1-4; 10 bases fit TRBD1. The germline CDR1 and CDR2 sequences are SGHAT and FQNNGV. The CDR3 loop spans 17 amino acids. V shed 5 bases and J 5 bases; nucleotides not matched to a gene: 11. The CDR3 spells CASSAGNGQGGNEKLFF. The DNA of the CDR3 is TGTGCCAGCAGCGCAGGAAACGGACAGGGGGGAAATGAAAAACTGTTTTTT.

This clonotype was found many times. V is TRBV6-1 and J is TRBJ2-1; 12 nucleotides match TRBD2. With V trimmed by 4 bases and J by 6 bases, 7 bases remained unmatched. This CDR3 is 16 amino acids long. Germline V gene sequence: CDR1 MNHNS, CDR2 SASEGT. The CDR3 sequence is CASSVFSSGGANEQFF. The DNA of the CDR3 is TGTGCCAGCAGTGTTTTTTCTAGCGGGGGGGCCAATGAGCAGTTCTTC.

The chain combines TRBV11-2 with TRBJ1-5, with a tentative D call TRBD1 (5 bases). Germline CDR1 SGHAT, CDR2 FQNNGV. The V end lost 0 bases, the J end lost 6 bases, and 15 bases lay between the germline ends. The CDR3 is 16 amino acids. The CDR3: CASSLDFGARGQPQHF. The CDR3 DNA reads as TGTGCCAGCAGCTTAGACTTCGGGGCCCGAGGTCAGCCCCAGCATTTT.

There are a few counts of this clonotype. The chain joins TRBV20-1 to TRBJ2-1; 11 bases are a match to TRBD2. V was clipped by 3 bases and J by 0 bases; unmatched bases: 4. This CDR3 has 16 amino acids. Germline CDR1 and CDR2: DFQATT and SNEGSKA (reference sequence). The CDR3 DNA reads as TGCAGTGCTAGGGTTACTAGCGGGGGCTCCTACAATGAGCAGTTCTTC. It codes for CSARVTSGGSYNEQFF.

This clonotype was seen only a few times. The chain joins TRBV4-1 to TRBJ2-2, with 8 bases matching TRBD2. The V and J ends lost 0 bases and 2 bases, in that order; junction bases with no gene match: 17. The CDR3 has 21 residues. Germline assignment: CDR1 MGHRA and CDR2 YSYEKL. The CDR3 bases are TGCGCCAGCAGCCAAGATCTTCCCCGCGGGAGGCTCGGTTTTAACACCGGGGAGCTGTTTTTT. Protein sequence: CASSQDLPRGRLGFNTGELFF.

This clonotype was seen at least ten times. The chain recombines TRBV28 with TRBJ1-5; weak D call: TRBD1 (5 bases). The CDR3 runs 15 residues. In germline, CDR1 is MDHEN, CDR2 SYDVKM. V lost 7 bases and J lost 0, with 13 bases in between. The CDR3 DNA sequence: TGTGCCAGCACCGGGCCCACAGGTAGCAATCAGCCCCAGCATTTT. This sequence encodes CASTGPTGSNQPQHF.